This paragraph covers one TCR beta chain sequence. The source of the sample is a study of blood T cell repertoires in COVID-19. The overall study: Sites in the United States, Italy and Spain provided acute and convalescent COVID-19 samples. Sample material is recorded as cDNA or gDNA derived from T cells, B-cell-depleted T cells, or PBMCs.

Original handling: Reference gene primer amplification gave nucleated cell count estimates. Assay used: immunoSEQ multiplex PCR; TCRdb lists only in-frame clones, some missing. That table supplies the V and J calls and clone size; D and trimming were determined from the DNA. Of about 260,000 clones in the sample, about 88% were seen once. CDR1 and CDR2 (germline): MNHNS, SASEGT. The trim removed 3 bases at V and 9 bases at J, leaving 4 bases unmatched. The CDR3 covers 14 residues. Those who participated ranged in age from roughly 18 to 90 years and resided in some 24 US areas. Sequencing input: PBMCs or T cells enriched from blood (not recorded which). This receptor was obtained from a young man with acute COVID-19. This chain links TRBV6-1 with TRBJ2-1, with 11 bases identical to TRBD1. CDR3 sequence: CASSDGQGAGEQFF. In DNA, the CDR3 is TGTGCCAGCAGTGACGGACAGGGGGCGGGTGAGCAGTTCTTC.